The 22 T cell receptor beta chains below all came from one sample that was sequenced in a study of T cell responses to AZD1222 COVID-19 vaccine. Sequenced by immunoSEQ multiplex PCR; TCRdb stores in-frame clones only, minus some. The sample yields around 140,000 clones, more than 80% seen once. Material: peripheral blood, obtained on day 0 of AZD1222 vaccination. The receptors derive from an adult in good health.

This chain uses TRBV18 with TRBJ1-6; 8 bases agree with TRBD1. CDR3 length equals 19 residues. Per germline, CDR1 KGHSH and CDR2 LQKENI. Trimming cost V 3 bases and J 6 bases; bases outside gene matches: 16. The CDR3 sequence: CASSPQGTGISLGNSPLHF. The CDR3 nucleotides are TGTGCCAGCTCACCCCAGGGGACAGGTATATCCTTGGGTAATTCACCCCTCCACTTT.

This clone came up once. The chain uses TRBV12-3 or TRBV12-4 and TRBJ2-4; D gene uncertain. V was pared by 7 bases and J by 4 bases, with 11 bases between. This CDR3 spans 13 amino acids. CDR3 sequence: CASTLGRKNIQYF. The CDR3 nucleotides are TGTGCCAGCACCCTCGGGCGGAAAAACATTCAGTACTTC.

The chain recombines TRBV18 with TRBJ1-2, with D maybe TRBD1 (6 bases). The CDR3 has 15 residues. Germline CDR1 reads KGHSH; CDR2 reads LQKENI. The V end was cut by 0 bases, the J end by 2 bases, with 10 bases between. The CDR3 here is CASSPPNRVNYGYTF. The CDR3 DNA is TGTGCCAGCTCACCACCGAACAGGGTAAACTATGGCTACACCTTC.

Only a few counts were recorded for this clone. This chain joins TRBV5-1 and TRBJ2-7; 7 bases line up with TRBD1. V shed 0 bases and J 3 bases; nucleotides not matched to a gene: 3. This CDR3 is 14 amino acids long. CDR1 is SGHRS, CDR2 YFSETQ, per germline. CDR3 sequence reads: CASSLAGQHYEQYF. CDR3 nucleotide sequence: TGCGCCAGCAGCTTGGCGGGACAGCACTACGAGCAGTACTTC.

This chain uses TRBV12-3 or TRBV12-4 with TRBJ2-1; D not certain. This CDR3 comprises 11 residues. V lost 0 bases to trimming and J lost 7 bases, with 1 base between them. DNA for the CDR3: TGTGCCAGCAGTTTAGCGAATGAGCAGTTCTTC. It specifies CASSLANEQFF.

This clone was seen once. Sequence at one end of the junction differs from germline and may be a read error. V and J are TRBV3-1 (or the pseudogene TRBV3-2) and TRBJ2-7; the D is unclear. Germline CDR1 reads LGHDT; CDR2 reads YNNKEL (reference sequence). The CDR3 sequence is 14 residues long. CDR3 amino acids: CAGSQGLSSYEQYF. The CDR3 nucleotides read TGTGCCGGCAGCCAAGGCCTAAGCTCCTACGAGCAGTACTTC.

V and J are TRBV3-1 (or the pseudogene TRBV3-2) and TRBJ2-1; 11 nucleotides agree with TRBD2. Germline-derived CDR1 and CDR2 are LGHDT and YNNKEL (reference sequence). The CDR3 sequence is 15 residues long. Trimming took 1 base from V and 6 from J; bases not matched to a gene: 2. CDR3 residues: CASSQVGTSGNEQFF. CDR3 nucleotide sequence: TGTGCCAGCAGCCAAGTCGGGACTAGCGGCAATGAGCAGTTCTTC.

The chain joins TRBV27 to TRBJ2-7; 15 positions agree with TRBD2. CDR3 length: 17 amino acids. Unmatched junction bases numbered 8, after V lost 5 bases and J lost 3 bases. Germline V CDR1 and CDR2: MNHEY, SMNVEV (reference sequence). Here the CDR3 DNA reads TGTGCCAGCAGTGCCGAGGGACTAGCGGGGGGCTACTACGAGCAGTACTTC. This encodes CASSAEGLAGGYYEQYF.

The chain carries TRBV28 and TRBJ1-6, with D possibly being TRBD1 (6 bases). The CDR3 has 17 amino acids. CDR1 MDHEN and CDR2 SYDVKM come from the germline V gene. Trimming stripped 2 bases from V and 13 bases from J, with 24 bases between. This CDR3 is CASSLRVGGGPVSPLHF. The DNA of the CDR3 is TGTGCCAGCAGTTTACGAGTGGGGGGGGGCCCCGTAAGCCCCCTCCACTTT.

The CDR3 here is CSGGTGSGDNYGYTF. The CDR3 nucleotides are TGCAGCGGTGGGACAGGGAGCGGGGATAACTATGGCTACACCTTC. The V call is TRBV29-1, the J call TRBJ1-2, with 9 positions matching TRBD1. The CDR3 totals 15 residues. The germline V gene has CDR1 SQVTM and CDR2 ANQGSEA. V was clipped by 7 bases and J by 1 base; unmatched bases: 10.

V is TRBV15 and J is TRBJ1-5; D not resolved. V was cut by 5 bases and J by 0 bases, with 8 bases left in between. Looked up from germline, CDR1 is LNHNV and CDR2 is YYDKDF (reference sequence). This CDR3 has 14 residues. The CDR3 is CATSPRVSNQPQHF. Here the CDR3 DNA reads TGTGCCACCAGCCCCCGGGTTAGCAATCAGCCCCAGCATTTT.

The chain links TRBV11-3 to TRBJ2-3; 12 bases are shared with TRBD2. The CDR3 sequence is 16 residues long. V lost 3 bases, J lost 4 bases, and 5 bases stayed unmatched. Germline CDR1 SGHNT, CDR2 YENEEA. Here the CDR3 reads CASSLASGRGADTQYF. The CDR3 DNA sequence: TGTGCCAGCAGCTTGGCTAGCGGGAGGGGTGCAGATACGCAGTATTTT.

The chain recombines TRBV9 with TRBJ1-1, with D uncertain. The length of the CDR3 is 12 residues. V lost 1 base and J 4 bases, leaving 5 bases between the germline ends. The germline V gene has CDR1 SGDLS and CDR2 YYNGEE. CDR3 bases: TGTGCCAGCAGCGTACTCGGCACTGAAGCTTTCTTT. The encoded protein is CASSVLGTEAFF. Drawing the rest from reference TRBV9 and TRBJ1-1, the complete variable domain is DSGVTQTPKHLITATGQRVTLRCSPRSGDLSVYWYQQSLDQGLQFLIQYYNGEERAKGNILERFSAQQFPDLHSELNLSSLELGDSALYFCASSVLGTEAFFGQGTRLTVV.

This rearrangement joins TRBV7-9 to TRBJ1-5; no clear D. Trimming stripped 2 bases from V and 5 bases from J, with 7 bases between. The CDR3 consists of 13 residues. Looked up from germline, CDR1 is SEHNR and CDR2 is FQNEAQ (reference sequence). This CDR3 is CASSLTADQPQHF. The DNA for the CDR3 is TGTGCCAGCAGCTTAACAGCCGATCAGCCCCAGCATTTT.

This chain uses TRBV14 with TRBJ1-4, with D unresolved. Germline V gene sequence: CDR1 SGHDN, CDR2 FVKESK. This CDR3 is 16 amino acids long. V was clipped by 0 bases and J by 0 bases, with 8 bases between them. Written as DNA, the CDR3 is TGTGCCAGCAGCCAAGACTACACTACAACTAATGAAAAACTGTTTTTT. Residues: CASSQDYTTTNEKLFF.

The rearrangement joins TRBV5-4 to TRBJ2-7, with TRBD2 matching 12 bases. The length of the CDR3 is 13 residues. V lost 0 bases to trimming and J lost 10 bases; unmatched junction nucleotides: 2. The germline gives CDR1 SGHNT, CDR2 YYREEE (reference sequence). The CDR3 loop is CASSLGLAGVQYF. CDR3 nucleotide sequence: TGTGCCAGCAGCTTGGGACTAGCGGGGGTACAGTACTTC.

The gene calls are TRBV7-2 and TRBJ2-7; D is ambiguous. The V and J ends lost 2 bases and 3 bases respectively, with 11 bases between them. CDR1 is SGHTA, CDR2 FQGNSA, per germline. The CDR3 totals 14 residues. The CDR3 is CASSLPPADYEQYF. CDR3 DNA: TGTGCCAGCAGCTTACCCCCGGCAGACTACGAGCAGTACTTC.

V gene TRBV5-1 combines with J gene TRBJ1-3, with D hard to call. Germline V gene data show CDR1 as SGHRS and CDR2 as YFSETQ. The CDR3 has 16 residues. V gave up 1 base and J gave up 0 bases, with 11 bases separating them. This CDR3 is CASSLRTDVSGNTIYF. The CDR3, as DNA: TGCGCCAGCAGCTTGAGGACGGATGTCTCTGGAAACACCATATATTTT.

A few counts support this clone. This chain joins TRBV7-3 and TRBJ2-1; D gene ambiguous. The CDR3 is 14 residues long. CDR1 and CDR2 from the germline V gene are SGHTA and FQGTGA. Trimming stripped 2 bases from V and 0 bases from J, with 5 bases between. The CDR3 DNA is TGTGCCAGCAGCTTATTAGGCTCCTACAATGAGCAGTTCTTC. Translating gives CASSLLGSYNEQFF.

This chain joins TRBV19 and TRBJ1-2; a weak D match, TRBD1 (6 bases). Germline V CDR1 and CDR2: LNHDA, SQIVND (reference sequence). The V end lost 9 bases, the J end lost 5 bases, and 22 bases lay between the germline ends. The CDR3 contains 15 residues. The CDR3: CASRRAEGVRYGYTF. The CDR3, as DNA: TGTGCCAGCCGCCGGGCCGAGGGGGTGAGGTATGGCTACACCTTC.

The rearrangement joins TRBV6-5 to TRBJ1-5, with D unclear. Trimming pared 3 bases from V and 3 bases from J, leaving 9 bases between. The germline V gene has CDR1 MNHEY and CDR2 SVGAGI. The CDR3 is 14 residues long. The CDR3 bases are TGTGCCAGCAGTTATCTCAAGGACAATCAGCCCCAGCATTTT. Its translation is CASSYLKDNQPQHF.

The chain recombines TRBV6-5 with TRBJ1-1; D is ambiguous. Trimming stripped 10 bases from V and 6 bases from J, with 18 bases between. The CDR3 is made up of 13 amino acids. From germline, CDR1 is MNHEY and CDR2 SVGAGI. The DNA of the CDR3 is TGTGCCACAGAGAGCCCCGGCGACGCTGAAGCTTTCTTT. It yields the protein CATESPGDAEAFF.